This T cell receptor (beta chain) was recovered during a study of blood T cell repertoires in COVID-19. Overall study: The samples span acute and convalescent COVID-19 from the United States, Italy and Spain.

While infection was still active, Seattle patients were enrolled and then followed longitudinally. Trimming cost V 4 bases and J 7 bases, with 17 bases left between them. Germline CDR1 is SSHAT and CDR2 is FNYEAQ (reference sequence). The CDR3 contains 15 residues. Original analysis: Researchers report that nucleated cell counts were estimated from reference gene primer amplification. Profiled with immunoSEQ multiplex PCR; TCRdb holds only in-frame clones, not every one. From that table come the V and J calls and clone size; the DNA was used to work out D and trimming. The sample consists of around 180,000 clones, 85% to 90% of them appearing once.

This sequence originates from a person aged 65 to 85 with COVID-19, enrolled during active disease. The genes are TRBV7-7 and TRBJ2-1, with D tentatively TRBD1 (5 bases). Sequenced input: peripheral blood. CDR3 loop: CASSSTRRQYNEQFF. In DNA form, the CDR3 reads TGTGCCAGCAGCTCTACCCGGCGACAGTATAATGAGCAGTTCTTC.